This T cell receptor beta chain originates from a study of blood T cells in healthy people across ages. This CDR3 is built from 16 residues. V trimming: 3 bases; J trimming: 3 bases; junction bases outside the gene matches: 7. Combining a sample-barcoded 5' primer with a J-beta primer mix, a second PCR ran for roughly 6 to 11 cycles. In TCRdb, the 5' RACE reads were re-called with MiXCR into one record per CDR3 protein. Of 1.5 million to 2 million distinct CDR3 sequences detected, 49% appear once; the ten largest clones hold more than 2%. This receptor was identified in a woman between 40 and 55 years old in good health. The chain uses TRBV12-3 or TRBV12-4 and TRBJ2-4; 8 bases fit TRBD2. The sequencing sample was made of blood. CDR3 DNA sequence: TGTGCCAGCAGTTTGATCGGGGGGGCTGTCAAAAACATTCAGTACTTC. This translates into CASSLIGGAVKNIQYF.